This passage covers 12 T cell receptor beta chains from one sample sequenced in a study of monozygotic twins with cystic fibrosis. Profiled with immunoSEQ multiplex PCR; TCRdb holds only in-frame clones, not every one. The table lists 20,000 to 25,000 clones, approximately 97% of them singletons. The sample was blood. These receptors originate from a girl under 18 with cystic fibrosis.

This clone was recorded only once. The chain couples TRBV4-1 to TRBJ2-1; TRBD2 aligns across 10 bases. Germline CDR1 is MGHRA and CDR2 is YSYEKL. This CDR3 has 17 residues. The V gene end was trimmed by 3 bases and the J gene end by 4 bases; junction bases not matched to a gene: 9. The CDR3 bases are TGCGCCAGCAGCCAGCTAACCGGGACTAGCGTGTACAATGAGCAGTTCTTC. Translated, it gives CASSQLTGTSVYNEQFF.

Concerning this clone itself: Compared with germline, one end of the junction differs, possibly owing to a read error. The gene calls are TRBV6-5 and TRBJ1-2; the D is unclear. Germline CDR1 and CDR2: MNHEY and SVGAGI. This CDR3 contains 16 residues. CDR3 protein: CASRYWGSSTQRYYTF. The DNA for the CDR3 is TGTGCCAGCAGATACTGGGGATCCTCCACCCAGCGATACTACACCTTC.

The chain combines TRBV2 with TRBJ1-5; D is unclear. This CDR3 spans 15 amino acids. Trimming took off 9 bases at V and 4 bases at J, with 19 bases between the two ends. CDR1 SNHLY and CDR2 FYNNEI come from the germline V gene. DNA of the CDR3: TGTGCCAGTGAGGAAACTCCGGGAACGAATCAGCCCCAGCATTTT. Protein sequence: CASEETPGTNQPQHF.

The chain is built from TRBV7-2 and TRBJ2-7; no definite D call. V lost 1 base and J 6 bases, leaving 19 bases between the germline ends. The CDR3 runs 16 residues. CDR1 is SGHTA and CDR2 is FQGNSA in the germline V gene. CDR3 residues: CASSLVPGQGLVEQYV. The CDR3, as DNA: TGTGCCAGCAGCTTAGTTCCCGGCCAAGGGTTGGTCGAGCAGTACGTC.

The V call is TRBV6-5, the J call TRBJ1-2, with D perhaps TRBD1 (6 bases). Germline V gene data show CDR1 as MNHEY and CDR2 as SVGAGI. Trimming cost V 0 bases and J 12 bases, with 14 bases left between them. The CDR3 covers 13 residues. Here the CDR3 reads CASSYSGAHLHTF. The CDR3 DNA sequence: TGTGCCAGCAGTTACTCGGGGGCGCATCTCCACACCTTC.

The chain recombines TRBV28 with TRBJ1-2; weak D call: TRBD1 (5 bases). CDR1 is MDHEN, CDR2 SYDVKM, per germline. The CDR3 extends over 13 amino acids. The ends were cut back, 3 bases at V and 7 bases at J, with 12 bases in the middle. The CDR3 reads CASSFRDGAGYTF. The DNA of the CDR3 is TGTGCCAGCAGTTTCAGGGATGGAGCTGGCTACACCTTC.

This clone was counted between two and nine times. The chain carries TRBV21-1 and TRBJ2-1. TRBV21-1 corresponds to a pseudogene. This CDR3 is 16 amino acids long. This CDR3 reads CASRRKPQSSYNEQFF. The CDR3 DNA is TGTGCCAGCCGCCGCAAGCCGCAGAGCTCCTACAATGAGCAGTTCTTC.

The V gene is TRBV28, the J gene TRBJ2-7; TRBD2 agrees at 9 bases. V lost 5 bases and J lost 6; bases outside the gene matches: 11. CDR3 length: 15 amino acids. CDR1 is MDHEN, CDR2 SYDVKM, per germline. The CDR3 coding sequence is TGTGCCAGCAGTCCCCTTAGCGGGAGCGGCGGCGAGCAGTACTTC. Translated: CASSPLSGSGGEQYF. Drawing the rest from reference TRBV28 and TRBJ2-7, the complete variable domain is DVKVTQSSRYLVKRTGEKVFLECVQDMDHENMFWYRQDPGLGLRLIYFSYDVKMKEKGDIPEGYSVSREKKERFSLILESASTNQTSMYLCASSPLSGSGGEQYFGPGTRLTVT.

The genes are TRBV5-6 and TRBJ1-1; perhaps TRBD1 as D (5 bases). From germline, CDR1 is SGHDT and CDR2 YYEEEE. This CDR3 comprises 16 residues. The germline V and J ends were trimmed by 1 base and 5 bases, with 18 bases remaining between them. CDR3 nucleotides: TGTGCCAGCAGCTTGAAAGAGTGGGGGAGTCGGACTGAAGCTTTCTTT. This sequence encodes CASSLKEWGSRTEAFF.

The chain is built from TRBV18 and TRBJ1-1; TRBD1 matches at 8 bases. Germline CDR1 reads KGHSH; CDR2 reads LQKENI. The CDR3 has 17 residues. The junction had 10 bases not matched to a gene; V was cut back by 2 bases and J by 2 bases. The CDR3 DNA reads TGTGCCAGCTCACCAAACCTTGGACAGGGTGGAAACACTGAAGCTTTCTTT. Translation: CASSPNLGQGGNTEAFF. Full variable domain (missing parts from reference TRBV18 and TRBJ1-1): NAGVMQNPRHLVRRRGQEARLRCSPMKGHSHVYWYRQLPEEGLKFMVYLQKENIIDESGMPKERFSAEFPKEGPSILRIQQVVRGDSAAYFCASSPNLGQGGNTEAFFGQGTRLTVV.

This clone was observed once. The chain is built from TRBV7-2 and TRBJ2-1; maybe TRBD1 (6 bases). Trimming took 9 bases from V and 9 from J, leaving 24 bases between them. Germline assignment: CDR1 SGHTA and CDR2 FQGNSA. The CDR3 runs to 15 residues. The CDR3 coding sequence is TGTGCCAGTCAACCAGGGGTTAGCCTACGTGGTGAGCAGTTCTTC. The encoded protein is CASQPGVSLRGEQFF.

This clone was detected once. CDR3 region: CASSPRGLAGNTGELFF. CDR3 coding DNA: TGTGCCAGCAGCCCTCGCGGACTAGCGGGGAACACCGGGGAGCTGTTTTTT. The chain couples TRBV9 to TRBJ2-2; 11 bases are shared with TRBD2. The trim removed 4 bases at V and 1 base at J, leaving 6 bases unmatched. The CDR3 runs 17 residues. CDR1 and CDR2 (germline): SGDLS, YYNGEE.